This entry features one TCR beta chain sequence. Its antigen is not known. The V gene end was trimmed by 3 bases and the J gene end by 7 bases; junction bases not matched to a gene: 7. Germline values: CDR1 SEHNR, CDR2 FQNEAQ (reference sequence). The CDR3 is 15 amino acids. This record belongs to a study of CD8 T cells in ankylosing spondylitis. General observations from the study: Reactive arthritis synovial fluid and blood were previously reported to contain some motif variants. A motif of roughly eight highly homologous TCR beta variants was seen as apparently characteristic of ankylosing spondylitis blood.

Using its own MiXCR run on the 5' RACE reads, TCRdb lists one record per CDR3 protein. Among more than 300,000 distinct CDR3 sequences listed, 8% were seen once. This TCR came from a male donor with ankylosing spondylitis. Sequencing used blood, either unsorted or a sorted T cell fraction (not recorded which). The chain is built from TRBV7-9 and TRBJ1-2; 11 bases are a match to TRBD1. CDR3 in amino acids: CASSFSGQGAVGYTF. CDR3 nucleotides: TGTGCCAGCAGCTTTAGCGGACAGGGGGCGGTTGGCTACACCTTC.